A single sample gave rise to the 31 T cell receptor beta chains below, sequenced in a study of shared T cell receptors in the human thymus. This table comes from immunoSEQ multiplex PCR, and its TCRdb copy is limited to in-frame clones, with some not included. The table records some 700,000 clones, roughly 88% of them present only once. The data also belong to a second study, concerning human thymus T cells.

Source material: thymocytes. Receptors were obtained from a girl in the first two years of life with a congenital heart defect.

This clone appeared a few times. The chain couples TRBV15 to TRBJ2-5; TRBD2 agrees at 7 bases. The trim removed 3 bases at V and 5 bases at J, leaving 6 bases unmatched. The CDR3 spans 14 residues. Germline CDR1 and CDR2: LNHNV and YYDKDF (reference sequence). The CDR3: CATSSPAGGETQYF. CDR3 bases: TGTGCCACCAGCAGCCCGGCCGGGGGGGAGACCCAGTACTTC.

This chain connects TRBV10-3 to TRBJ1-1; 7 positions agree with TRBD1. Trimming removed 8 bases from V and 0 bases from J; junction bases left unmatched: 9. From germline, CDR1 is ENHRY and CDR2 SYGVKD. The CDR3 length is 15 residues. The CDR3 DNA sequence: TGTGCCATCCGGACAGGACCAGAGGTGAACACTGAAGCTTTCTTT. This sequence encodes CAIRTGPEVNTEAFF.

The chain has TRBV5-1 and TRBJ1-2; TRBD1 might be the D (5 bases). The CDR3 spans 12 residues. Germline V lookup: CDR1 SGHRS, CDR2 YFSETQ. V was cut by 7 bases and J by 6 bases, with 13 bases left in between. The CDR3 DNA follows: TGCGCCAGCGGATCGGAACAGGATGGCTACACCTTC. Protein product: CASGSEQDGYTF.

The chain carries TRBV28 and TRBJ1-3, with no clear D. V dropped 3 bases and J dropped 0 bases, with 12 bases sitting between them. This CDR3 region has 16 residues. Germline assignment: CDR1 MDHEN and CDR2 SYDVKM. CDR3 DNA: TGTGCCAGCAGTTTTCACTTTTACAGCTCTGGAAACACCATATATTTT. Encoded protein: CASSFHFYSSGNTIYF.

V is TRBV7-9 and J is TRBJ2-1; 9 bases match TRBD2. Germline V CDR1 and CDR2: SEHNR, FQNEAQ (reference sequence). V trimming: 9 bases; J trimming: 4 bases; junction bases outside the gene matches: 19. The CDR3 length is 18 residues. CDR3 nucleotides: TGTGCCAGTAGAGCTTATGCCGTTAGCGGGGGCCTATACAATGAGCAGTTCTTC. Encoded protein: CASRAYAVSGGLYNEQFF.

CDR3 bases: TGTGCCAGCAGCTTAGAAGTCCAGGCCCCCCCCCATGGCTACACCTTC. This translates into CASSLEVQAPPHGYTF. The V gene is TRBV7-9, the J gene TRBJ1-2; D unclear. The ends were cut back, 1 base at V and 6 bases at J, with 18 bases in the middle. CDR3 size: 16 residues. Germline CDR1 is SEHNR and CDR2 is FQNEAQ (reference sequence).

The sample holds a few counts of this clone. This chain connects TRBV6-1 to TRBJ1-4; D gene ambiguous. Germline loops: CDR1 MNHNS, CDR2 SASEGT. The length of the CDR3 is 16 residues. V shed 0 bases and J shed 11 bases, with 19 bases lying between them. This CDR3 is CASSEALRVRREKLFF. CDR3 sequence (DNA): TGTGCCAGCAGTGAAGCGCTTCGAGTAAGGCGGGAGAAACTGTTTTTT.

V and J are TRBV9 and TRBJ2-7, with 13 nucleotides matching TRBD2. The CDR3 extends over 16 amino acids. Germline V gene data show CDR1 as SGDLS and CDR2 as YYNGEE. Trimming removed 3 bases from V and 1 base from J; junction bases left unmatched: 4. The CDR3 loop is CASSEGLAGVSYEQYF. Written as DNA, the CDR3 is TGTGCCAGCAGCGAAGGACTAGCGGGAGTATCCTACGAGCAGTACTTC.

The rearrangement joins TRBV5-1 to TRBJ2-4; D might be TRBD2 (5 bases). Trimming took 5 bases from V and 1 from J, leaving 13 bases between them. Germline-derived CDR1 and CDR2 are SGHRS and YFSETQ. This CDR3 is 15 amino acids long. For the CDR3, the DNA is TGCGCCAGCAGTGAGGGTCCGGGGGCCAAAAACATTCAGTACTTC. Its translation: CASSEGPGAKNIQYF.

The chain links TRBV9 to TRBJ2-1; possibly TRBD1 for D (6 bases). Per the germline V gene, CDR1 is SGDLS and CDR2 is YYNGEE. Between the trimmed V and J ends, which lost 2 bases and 0 bases, there was a span of 18 bases. There are 18 residues in the CDR3. CDR3 in DNA: TGTGCCAGCAGCGTGAGGGAGATTTGGGGGCTCTCCTACAATGAGCAGTTCTTC. It codes for CASSVREIWGLSYNEQFF.

This chain joins TRBV4-3 and TRBJ2-6; maybe TRBD1 (5 bases). With 4 bases removed from V and 0 bases from J, the gap between germline ends came to 13 bases. Germline values: CDR1 LGHNA, CDR2 YSLEER. The CDR3 has 17 residues. This CDR3 reads CASSPRTLISGANVLTF. The CDR3 DNA sequence: TGCGCCAGCAGCCCTAGGACACTTATCTCTGGGGCCAACGTCCTGACTTTC.

As concerns this clone: Without the conserved terminal phenylalanine or tryptophan, this CDR3 likely stems from a read error. The gene calls are TRBV15 and TRBJ1-6, with 7 bases lining up with TRBD1. Per germline, CDR1 LNHNV and CDR2 YYDKDF (reference sequence). CDR3 length: 18 residues. V was clipped by 3 bases and J by 3 bases; unmatched bases: 11. The CDR3 loop is CATSRVVRGHFYNSPLHS. The CDR3 nucleotides read TGTGCCACCAGCAGGGTTGTAAGGGGGCATTTCTATAATTCACCCCTCCACTCT.

This chain connects TRBV4-1 to TRBJ1-2; D is perhaps TRBD1 (6 bases). The CDR3 covers 17 residues. Germline lookup yields CDR1 MGHRA and CDR2 YSYEKL. With 3 bases removed from V and 2 bases from J, the gap between germline ends came to 19 bases. This CDR3 reads CASSHSPGAAANYGYTF. The CDR3 region has the DNA TGCGCCAGCAGCCATTCACCAGGGGCAGCCGCGAACTATGGCTACACCTTC.

The chain combines TRBV7-8 with TRBJ2-7; 7 positions match TRBD1. Unmatched junction bases numbered 6, after V lost 5 bases and J lost 2 bases. Per the germline V gene, CDR1 is SGHVS and CDR2 is FQNEAQ. The CDR3 loop spans 14 amino acids. The CDR3 is CASSHKGQAYEQYF. For the CDR3, the DNA is TGTGCCAGCAGCCACAAAGGACAGGCCTACGAGCAGTACTTC.

The V call is TRBV5-1, the J call TRBJ1-2; 7 positions agree with TRBD1. The germline CDR1 and CDR2 sequences are SGHRS and YFSETQ. The CDR3 has 16 amino acids. V shed 4 bases, J shed 2 bases, and the junction held 11 bases outside the gene matches. The CDR3 here is CASSHKTGLENYGYTF. The CDR3 DNA sequence: TGCGCCAGCAGCCACAAGACAGGGCTGGAAAACTATGGCTACACCTTC.

This sequence joins TRBV5-5 and TRBJ1-2; TRBD1 is a possible D gene (6 bases). Per the germline V gene, CDR1 is SGHKS and CDR2 is YYEKEE (reference sequence). V was cut by 3 bases and J by 2 bases, with 8 bases left in between. The CDR3 has 13 amino acids. In DNA, the CDR3 is TGTGCCAGCAGCTCTGGACAGAACTATGGCTACACCTTC. This encodes CASSSGQNYGYTF.

The table lists this clone with a count of one. This rearrangement joins TRBV5-4 to TRBJ1-2, with D possibly matching TRBD1 (5 bases). V lost 4 bases and J 2 bases, leaving 18 bases between the germline ends. Per the germline V gene, CDR1 is SGHNT and CDR2 is YYREEE (reference sequence). The CDR3 totals 16 residues. The CDR3 region has the DNA TGTGCCAGCAGCCTGGCCCGCGGAAACAGGAACTATGGCTACACCTTC. Its translation: CASSLARGNRNYGYTF.

The count of this clone is one. The chain carries TRBV4-1 and TRBJ2-4, with TRBD2 identical over 7 bases. Germline CDR1 MGHRA, CDR2 YSYEKL. The CDR3 runs to 16 residues. The junction had 8 bases not matched to a gene; V was cut back by 0 bases and J by 6 bases. The CDR3 DNA follows: TGCGCCAGCAGCCAAGATCCGGAGGGGAGGGGAAACATTCAGTACTTC. Protein: CASSQDPEGRGNIQYF.

The table lists this clone with a count of one. V and J are TRBV6-5 and TRBJ2-7, with 7 bases that match TRBD1. CDR3 length equals 14 residues. V gave up 2 bases and J gave up 9 bases; unmatched junction bases: 10. The V gene's germline CDR1 is MNHEY and CDR2 SVGAGI. The CDR3 DNA reads TGTGCCAGCAGTTACCAGAGACGGGACAGAGTGCAGTACTTC. Translated, it gives CASSYQRRDRVQYF.

This chain connects TRBV5-6 to TRBJ1-2; tentatively, D is TRBD1 (6 bases). The CDR3 has 13 amino acids. CDR1 and CDR2 from the germline V gene are SGHDT and YYEEEE. Trimming shortened V by 2 bases and J by 8 bases, and 13 bases separated the two germline ends. The CDR3 nucleotides are TGTGCCAGCAGCTTCACAGGGCAATGGGGCTACACCTTC. Translating it yields CASSFTGQWGYTF.

The chain carries TRBV19 and TRBJ2-5, with 8 bases that match TRBD2. V dropped 4 bases and J dropped 5; count of bases not matched to a gene: 9. This CDR3 has 15 residues. Germline V gives CDR1 LNHDA, CDR2 SQIVND (reference sequence). The CDR3 sequence is CASSKSGGVLETQYF. The CDR3 nucleotides read TGTGCCAGTAGTAAGAGCGGGGGAGTGTTGGAGACCCAGTACTTC.

The chain uses TRBV2 and TRBJ1-4, with D possibly being TRBD1 (5 bases). The CDR3 has 13 amino acids. The V gene's germline CDR1 is SNHLY and CDR2 FYNNEI. V was cut by 7 bases and J by 5 bases, with 11 bases left in between. The CDR3 DNA reads TGTGCCAGCACGAGGGACTCGAATGAAAAACTGTTTTTT. It codes for CASTRDSNEKLFF.

The chain uses TRBV14 and TRBJ2-3; D ambiguous. Germline V gives CDR1 SGHDN, CDR2 FVKESK. The CDR3 runs 12 residues. Trimming took off 4 bases at V and 7 bases at J, with 9 bases between the two ends. Written as DNA, the CDR3 is TGTGCCAGCAGCCTCCGGAGAAATACGCAGTATTTT. Translating gives CASSLRRNTQYF.

This chain links TRBV19 with TRBJ1-3; D is unresolved. V shed 7 bases and J shed 4 bases, with 11 bases lying between them. This CDR3 has 13 amino acids. Germline V lookup: CDR1 LNHDA, CDR2 SQIVND (reference sequence). CDR3 coding DNA: TGTGCCAGTATCCCACGGAGGGGAAACACCATATATTTT. Protein product: CASIPRRGNTIYF.

The genes are TRBV10-2 and TRBJ2-3, with 10 bases matching TRBD2. Looked up from germline, CDR1 is WSHSY and CDR2 is SAAADI. The V gene end was trimmed by 6 bases and the J gene end by 4 bases; junction bases not matched to a gene: 10. The CDR3 is 16 amino acids. In DNA, the CDR3 is TGCGCCAGCAGGCTCCACTCTAGCGGGGGCTCAGATACGCAGTATTTT. Translated: CASRLHSSGGSDTQYF.

This chain links TRBV28 with TRBJ1-1; D remains unclear. The CDR3 length is 15 residues. Trimming left V 8 bases short and J 4 bases short, with 20 bases between. Germline V gene sequence: CDR1 MDHEN, CDR2 SYDVKM. The CDR3: CASGFDPGERTEAFF. CDR3 nucleotides: TGTGCCAGCGGATTTGACCCGGGAGAGCGCACTGAAGCTTTCTTT.

The V gene is TRBV15, the J gene TRBJ2-6; TRBD1 is a possible D gene (6 bases). Germline CDR1 is LNHNV and CDR2 is YYDKDF (reference sequence). The CDR3 runs to 20 residues. The V end lost 0 bases, the J end lost 2 bases, and 20 bases lay between the germline ends. The CDR3 spells CATSRDPAWGQAAGANVLTF. For the CDR3, the DNA is TGTGCCACCAGCAGAGATCCCGCATGGGGGCAGGCAGCTGGGGCCAACGTCCTGACTTTC.

The chain couples TRBV19 to TRBJ1-5; 10 bases agree with TRBD1. J was trimmed by 2 bases and V by 6 bases; bases with no gene match: 16. The CDR3 runs to 19 residues. Germline V gives CDR1 LNHDA, CDR2 SQIVND (reference sequence). CDR3 sequence: CASRAAGTGEVEGNQPQHF. As DNA, the CDR3 is TGTGCCAGTAGGGCCGCCGGGACAGGGGAAGTAGAGGGCAATCAGCCCCAGCATTTT. The entire variable domain, with the rest obtained from reference TRBV19 and TRBJ1-5, is as follows: DGGITQSPKYLFRKEGQNVTLSCEQNLNHDAMYWYRQDPGQGLRLIYYSQIVNDFQKGDIAEGYSVSREKKESFPLTVTSAQKNPTAFYLCASRAAGTGEVEGNQPQHFGDGTRLSIL.

The genes are TRBV2 and TRBJ2-7; TRBD1 matches at 7 bases. The CDR3 consists of 17 residues. Per germline, CDR1 SNHLY and CDR2 FYNNEI. Trimming removed 11 bases from V and 0 bases from J; junction bases left unmatched: 19. As DNA, the CDR3 is TGTGCCGGGGGCTTAACCCAAGACAGGGAGTCCTCCTACGAGCAGTACTTC. Amino acids: CAGGLTQDRESSYEQYF.

CDR3 loop: CASSLFPATALSGANVLTF. The CDR3 DNA sequence: TGCGCCAGCAGCTTGTTTCCCGCTACCGCTCTCTCTGGGGCCAACGTCCTGACTTTC. The genes are TRBV5-1 and TRBJ2-6; no definite D call. Germline V CDR1 and CDR2: SGHRS, YFSETQ. The germline V and J ends were trimmed by 1 base and 0 bases, with 17 bases remaining between them. The CDR3 runs to 19 residues.

The chain couples TRBV5-1 to TRBJ2-2, with 7 bases lining up with TRBD2. The CDR3 consists of 20 residues. CDR1 and CDR2 (germline): SGHRS, YFSETQ. V shed 4 bases and J 4 bases; nucleotides not matched to a gene: 22. For the CDR3, the DNA is TGCGCCAGCAGCGTGAAACGACTAGCTGGATGGGATATGCCCACCGGGGAGCTGTTTTTT. Translation: CASSVKRLAGWDMPTGELFF.